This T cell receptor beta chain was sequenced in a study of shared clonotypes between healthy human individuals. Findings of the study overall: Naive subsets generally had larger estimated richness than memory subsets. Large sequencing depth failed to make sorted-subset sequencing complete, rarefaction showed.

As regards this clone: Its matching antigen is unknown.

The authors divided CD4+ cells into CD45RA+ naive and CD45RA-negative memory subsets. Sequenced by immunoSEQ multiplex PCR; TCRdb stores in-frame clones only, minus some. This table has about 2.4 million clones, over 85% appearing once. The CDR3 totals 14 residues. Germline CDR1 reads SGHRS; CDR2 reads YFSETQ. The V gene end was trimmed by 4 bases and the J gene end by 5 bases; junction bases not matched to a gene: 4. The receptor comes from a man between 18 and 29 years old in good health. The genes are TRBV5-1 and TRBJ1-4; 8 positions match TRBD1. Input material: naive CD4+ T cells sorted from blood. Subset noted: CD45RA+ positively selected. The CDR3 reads CASSPDRENEKLFF. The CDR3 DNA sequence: TGCGCCAGCAGCCCGGACAGGGAGAATGAAAAACTGTTTTTT.